The clone carrying this T cell receptor (beta chain) showed up many times. This sample was taken from a study of T cells of healthy individuals. Trimming stripped 2 bases from V and 3 bases from J, with 8 bases between. The CDR3 is 13 residues long. TCRdb used MiXCR to reprocess the 5' RACE reads, holding one entry per CDR3 protein. The data contain 63,000 or so distinct CDR3 sequences, 16% of them seen just once; the ten biggest clones take up less than 6%. The receptor was isolated from a human donor in good health. The V and J genes are TRBV12-3 or TRBV12-4 and TRBJ2-7, with no clear D. CDR3 sequence (DNA): TGTGCCAGCAGTTTAAGGAGTCTCTACGAGCAGTACTTC. Translation: CASSLRSLYEQYF.